This T cell receptor beta chain was captured in a study of CD8+ T cells in alopecia areata. Overall study context: Twice daily, treated patients received 5 to 10 mg of oral tofacitinib. Severity was scored as percentage of affected scalp area in treated patients. Overall study findings and caveats: Tofacitinib significantly decreased scalp clonality and expanded CD8+ clones among top 100.

With respect to this clone: What it binds is unknown. The sample holds other DNA sequences that translate to the same CDR3.

Treatment given: oral pan-JAK inhibitor, 5-10 mg twice daily. Starting from PBMCs, sorting isolated CD4+ and CD8+ T cells. There are 12 residues in the CDR3. V lost 1 base to trimming and J lost 1 base, with 2 bases between them. Germline CDR1 is SGHNT and CDR2 is YYREEE (reference sequence). Extraction of RNA preceded its reverse transcription into cDNA, which served as the sequencing template. Assay used: immunoSEQ multiplex PCR; TCRdb lists only in-frame clones, some missing. This table holds about 250,000 clones, roughly 60% found once. The TCR comes from a human donor with alopecia areata. The chain joins TRBV5-4 to TRBJ1-1, with unresolved D. This material consisted of CD4+ T cells sorted from blood, taken around week 53, from a patient treated with tofacitinib. CDR3: CASSLRNTEAFF. CDR3 in DNA: TGTGCCAGCAGCTTGCGGAACACTGAAGCTTTCTTT. The variable domain in full, with the rest retrieved from reference TRBV5-4 and TRBJ1-1, is ETGVTQSPTHLIKTRGQQVTLRCSSQSGHNTVSWYQQALGQGPQFIFQYYREEENGRGNFPPRFSGLQFPNYSSELNVNALELDDSALYLCASSLRNTEAFFGQGTRLTVV.